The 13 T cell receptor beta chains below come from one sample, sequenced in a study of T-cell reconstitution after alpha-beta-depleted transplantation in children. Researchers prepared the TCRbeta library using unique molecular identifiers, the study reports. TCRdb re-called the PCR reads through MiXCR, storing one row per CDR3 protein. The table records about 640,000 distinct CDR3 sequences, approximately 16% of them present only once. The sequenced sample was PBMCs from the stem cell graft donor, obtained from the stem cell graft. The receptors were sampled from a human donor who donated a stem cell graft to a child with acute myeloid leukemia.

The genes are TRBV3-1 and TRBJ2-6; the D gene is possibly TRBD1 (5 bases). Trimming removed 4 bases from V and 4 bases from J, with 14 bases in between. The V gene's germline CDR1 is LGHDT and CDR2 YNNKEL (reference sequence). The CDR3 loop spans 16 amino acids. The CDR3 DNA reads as TGTGCCAGCAGCCGACAGACTCCCACGGGGGCCAACGTCCTGACTTTC. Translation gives CASSRQTPTGANVLTF.

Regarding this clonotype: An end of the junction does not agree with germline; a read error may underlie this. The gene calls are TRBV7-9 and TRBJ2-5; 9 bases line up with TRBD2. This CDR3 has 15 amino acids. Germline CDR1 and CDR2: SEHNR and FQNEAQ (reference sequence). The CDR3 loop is CATSLGSGGRETQYF. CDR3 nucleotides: TGTGCCACCAGCTTAGGCAGCGGGGGGAGAGAGACCCAGTACTTC.

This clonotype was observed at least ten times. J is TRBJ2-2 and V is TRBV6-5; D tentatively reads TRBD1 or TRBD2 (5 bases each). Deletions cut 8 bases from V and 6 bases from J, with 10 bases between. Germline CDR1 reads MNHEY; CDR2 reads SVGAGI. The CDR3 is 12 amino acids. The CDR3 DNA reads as TGTGCCAGCGGGAGAGGGGCCGGGGAGCTGTTTTTT. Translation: CASGRGAGELFF.

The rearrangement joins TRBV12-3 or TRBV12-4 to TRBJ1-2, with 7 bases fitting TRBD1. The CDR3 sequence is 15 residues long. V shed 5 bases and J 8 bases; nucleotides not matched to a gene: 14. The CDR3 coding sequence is TGTGCCAGCAGTCCCCGACAGGGACCGACTGAAGGCTACACCTTC. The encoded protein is CASSPRQGPTEGYTF.

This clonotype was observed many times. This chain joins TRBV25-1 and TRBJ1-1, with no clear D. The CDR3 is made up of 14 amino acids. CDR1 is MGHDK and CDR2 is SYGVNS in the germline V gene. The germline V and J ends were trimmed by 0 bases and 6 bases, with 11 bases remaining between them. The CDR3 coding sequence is TGTGCCAGCAGTGAATATATAGAGGATGCTGAAGCTTTCTTT. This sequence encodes CASSEYIEDAEAFF.

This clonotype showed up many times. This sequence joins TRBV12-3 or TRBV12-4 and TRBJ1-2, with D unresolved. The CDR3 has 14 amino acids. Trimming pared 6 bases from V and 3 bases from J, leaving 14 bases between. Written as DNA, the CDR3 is TGTGCCAGCAGCCTGACCTACAGCGACTATGGCTACACCTTC. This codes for CASSLTYSDYGYTF.

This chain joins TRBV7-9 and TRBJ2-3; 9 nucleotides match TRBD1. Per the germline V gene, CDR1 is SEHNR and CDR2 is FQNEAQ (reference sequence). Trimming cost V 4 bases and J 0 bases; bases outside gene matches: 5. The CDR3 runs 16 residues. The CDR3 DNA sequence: TGTGCCAGCAGCTCCACAGGGGGCGCTAGCACAGATACGCAGTATTTT. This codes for CASSSTGGASTDTQYF. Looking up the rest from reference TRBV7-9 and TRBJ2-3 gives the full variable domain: DTGVSQNPRHKITKRGQNVTFRCDPISEHNRLYWYRQTLGQGPEFLTYFQNEAQLEKSRLLSDRFSAERPKGSFSTLEIQRTEQGDSAMYLCASSSTGGASTDTQYFGPGTRLTVL.

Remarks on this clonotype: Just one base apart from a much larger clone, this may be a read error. CDR3 loop: CASSLALGPPSPCNEQFF. The CDR3 region has the DNA TGTGCCAGCAGCTTAGCGCTGGGGCCCCCCAGCCCCTGCAATGAGCAGTTCTTC. The J gene is TRBJ2-1, the V gene TRBV7-8; possibly TRBD1 for D (5 bases). Germline V gives CDR1 SGHVS, CDR2 FQNEAQ. The CDR3 loop spans 18 amino acids. The V end lost 0 bases, the J end lost 6 bases, and 21 bases lay between the germline ends. The full variable domain, with the rest looked up from reference TRBV7-8 and TRBJ2-1, is GAGVSQSPRYKVAKRGQDVALRCDPISGHVSLFWYQQALGQGPEFLTYFQNEAQLDKSGLPSDRFFAERPEGSVSTLKIQRTQQEDSAVYLCASSLALGPPSPCNEQFFGPGTRLTVL.

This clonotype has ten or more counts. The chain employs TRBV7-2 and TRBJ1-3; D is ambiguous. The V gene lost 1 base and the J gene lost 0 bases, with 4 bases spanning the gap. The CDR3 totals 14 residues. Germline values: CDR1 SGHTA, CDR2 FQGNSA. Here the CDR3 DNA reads TGTGCCAGCAGCTTAGTGCACTCTGGAAACACCATATATTTT. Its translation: CASSLVHSGNTIYF.

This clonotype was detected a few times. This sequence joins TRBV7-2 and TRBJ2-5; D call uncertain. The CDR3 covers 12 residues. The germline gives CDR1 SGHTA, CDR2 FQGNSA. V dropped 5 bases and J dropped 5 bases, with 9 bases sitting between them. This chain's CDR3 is CASSEVLETQYF. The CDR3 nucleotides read TGTGCCAGCAGCGAGGTCCTCGAGACCCAGTACTTC.

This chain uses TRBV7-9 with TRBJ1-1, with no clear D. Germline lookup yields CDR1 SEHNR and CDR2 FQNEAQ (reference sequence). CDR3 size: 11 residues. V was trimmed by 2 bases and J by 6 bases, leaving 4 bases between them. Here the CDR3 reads CASSLFAEAFF. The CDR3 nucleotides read TGTGCCAGCAGCTTATTTGCTGAAGCTTTCTTT.

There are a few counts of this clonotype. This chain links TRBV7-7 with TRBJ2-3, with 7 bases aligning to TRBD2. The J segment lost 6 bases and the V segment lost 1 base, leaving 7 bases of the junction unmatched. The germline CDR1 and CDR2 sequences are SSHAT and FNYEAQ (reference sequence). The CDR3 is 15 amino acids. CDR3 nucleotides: TGTGCCAGCAGCTTAGGGACTAGTATTTCGGATACGCAGTATTTT. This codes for CASSLGTSISDTQYF.

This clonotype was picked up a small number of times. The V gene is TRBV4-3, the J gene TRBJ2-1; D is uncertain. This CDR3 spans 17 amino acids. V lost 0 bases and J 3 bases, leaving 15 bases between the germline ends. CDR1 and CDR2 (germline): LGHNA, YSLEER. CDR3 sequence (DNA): TGCGCCAGCAGCCAAGAAATTTCGGCATCCATCTACAATGAGCAGTTCTTC. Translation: CASSQEISASIYNEQFF.